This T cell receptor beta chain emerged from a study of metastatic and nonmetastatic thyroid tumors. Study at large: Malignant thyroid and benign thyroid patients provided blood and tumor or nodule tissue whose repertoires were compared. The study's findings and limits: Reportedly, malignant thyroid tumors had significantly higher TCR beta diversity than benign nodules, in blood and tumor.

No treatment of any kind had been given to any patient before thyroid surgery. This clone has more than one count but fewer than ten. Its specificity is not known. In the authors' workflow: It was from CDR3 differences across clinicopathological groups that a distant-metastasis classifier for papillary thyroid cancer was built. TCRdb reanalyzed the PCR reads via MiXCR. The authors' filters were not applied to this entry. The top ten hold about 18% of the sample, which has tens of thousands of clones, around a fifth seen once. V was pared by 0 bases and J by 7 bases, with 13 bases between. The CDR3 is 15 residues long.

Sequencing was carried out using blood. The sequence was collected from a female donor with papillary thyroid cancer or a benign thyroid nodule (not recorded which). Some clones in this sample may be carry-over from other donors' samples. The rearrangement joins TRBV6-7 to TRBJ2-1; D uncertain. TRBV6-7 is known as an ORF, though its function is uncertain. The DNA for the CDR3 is TGTGCCAGCAGTTACTCGAAGACTCGGTGGAATGAGCAGTTCTTC. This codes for CASSYSKTRWNEQFF.